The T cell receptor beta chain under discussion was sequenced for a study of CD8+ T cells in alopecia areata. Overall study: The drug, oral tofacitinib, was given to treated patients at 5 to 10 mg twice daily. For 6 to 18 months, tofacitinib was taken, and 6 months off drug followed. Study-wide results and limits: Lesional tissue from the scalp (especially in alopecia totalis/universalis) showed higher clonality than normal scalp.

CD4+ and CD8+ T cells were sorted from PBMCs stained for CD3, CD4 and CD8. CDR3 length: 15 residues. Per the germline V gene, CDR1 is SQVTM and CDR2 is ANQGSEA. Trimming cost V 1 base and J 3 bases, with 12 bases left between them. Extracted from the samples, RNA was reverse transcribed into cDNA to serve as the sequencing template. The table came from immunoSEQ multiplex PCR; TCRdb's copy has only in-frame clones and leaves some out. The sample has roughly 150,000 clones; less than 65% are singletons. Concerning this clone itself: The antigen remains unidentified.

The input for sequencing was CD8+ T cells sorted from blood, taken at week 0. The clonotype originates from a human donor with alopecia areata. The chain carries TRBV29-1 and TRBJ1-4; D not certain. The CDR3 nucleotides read TGCAGCGTTGAAGGGTTGGGGAGAGCTAATGAAAAACTGTTTTTT. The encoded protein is CSVEGLGRANEKLFF.